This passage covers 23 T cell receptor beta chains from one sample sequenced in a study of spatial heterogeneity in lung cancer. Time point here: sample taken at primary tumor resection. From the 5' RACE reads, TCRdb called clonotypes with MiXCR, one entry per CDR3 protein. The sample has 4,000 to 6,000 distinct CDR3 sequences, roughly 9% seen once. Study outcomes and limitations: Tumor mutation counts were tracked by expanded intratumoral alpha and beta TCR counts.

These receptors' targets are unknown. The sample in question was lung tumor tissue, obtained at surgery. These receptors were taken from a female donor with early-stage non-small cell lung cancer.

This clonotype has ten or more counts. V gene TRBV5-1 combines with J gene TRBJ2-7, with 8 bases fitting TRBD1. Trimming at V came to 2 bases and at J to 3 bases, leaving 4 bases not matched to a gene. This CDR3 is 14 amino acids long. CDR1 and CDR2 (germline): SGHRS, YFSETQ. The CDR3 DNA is TGCGCCAGCAGCTTCCGGGGACAGGACTACGAGCAGTACTTC. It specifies CASSFRGQDYEQYF.

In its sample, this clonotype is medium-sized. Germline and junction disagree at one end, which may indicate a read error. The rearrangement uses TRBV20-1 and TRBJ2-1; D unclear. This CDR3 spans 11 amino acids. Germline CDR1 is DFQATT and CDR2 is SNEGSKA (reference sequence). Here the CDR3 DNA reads TGCAGTGCGAGAGACTACAATGAGCAGTTCTTC. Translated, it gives CSARDYNEQFF.

Here the CDR3 DNA reads TGTGCCAGCTCCCGGGACAGTGCGAACTATGGCTACACCTTC. This sequence encodes CASSRDSANYGYTF. V gene TRBV18 combines with J gene TRBJ1-2; 7 positions match TRBD1. V lost 6 bases and J lost 2; bases outside the gene matches: 6. The CDR3 is 14 amino acids. Germline V gives CDR1 KGHSH, CDR2 LQKENI.

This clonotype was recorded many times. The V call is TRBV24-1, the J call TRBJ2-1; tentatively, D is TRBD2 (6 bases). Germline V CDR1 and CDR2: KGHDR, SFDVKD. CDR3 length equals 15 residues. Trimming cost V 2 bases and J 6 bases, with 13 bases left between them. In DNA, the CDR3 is TGTGCCACCAGTGATTCGAGCGGGCTGGTCAATGAGCAGTTCTTC. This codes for CATSDSSGLVNEQFF.

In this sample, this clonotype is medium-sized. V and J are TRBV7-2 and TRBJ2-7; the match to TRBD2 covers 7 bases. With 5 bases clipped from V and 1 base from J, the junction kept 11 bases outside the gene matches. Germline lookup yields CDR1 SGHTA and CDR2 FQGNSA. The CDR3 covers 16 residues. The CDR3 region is CASSPQAGVLSYEQYF. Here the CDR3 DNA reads TGTGCCAGCAGCCCCCAGGCGGGAGTCCTATCCTACGAGCAGTACTTC.

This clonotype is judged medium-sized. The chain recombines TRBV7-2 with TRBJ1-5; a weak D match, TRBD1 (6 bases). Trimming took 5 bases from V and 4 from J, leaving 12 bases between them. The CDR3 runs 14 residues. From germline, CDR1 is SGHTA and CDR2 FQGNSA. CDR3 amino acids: CASSQQGSNQPQHF. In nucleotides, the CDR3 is TGTGCCAGCAGCCAACAGGGTTCTAATCAGCCCCAGCATTTT.

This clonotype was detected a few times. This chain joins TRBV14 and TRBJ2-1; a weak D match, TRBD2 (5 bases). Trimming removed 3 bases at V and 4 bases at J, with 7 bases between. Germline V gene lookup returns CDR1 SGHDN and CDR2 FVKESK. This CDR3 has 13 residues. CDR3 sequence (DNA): TGTGCCAGCAGCCAGGACTCTTACAATGAGCAGTTCTTC. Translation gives CASSQDSYNEQFF.

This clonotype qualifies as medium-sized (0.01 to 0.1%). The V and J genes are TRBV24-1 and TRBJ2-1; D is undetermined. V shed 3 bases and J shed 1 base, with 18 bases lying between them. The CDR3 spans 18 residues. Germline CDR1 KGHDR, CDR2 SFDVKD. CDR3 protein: CATSDHGRFTGSYNEQFF. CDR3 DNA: TGTGCCACCAGTGATCATGGACGGTTCACTGGATCCTACAATGAGCAGTTCTTC.

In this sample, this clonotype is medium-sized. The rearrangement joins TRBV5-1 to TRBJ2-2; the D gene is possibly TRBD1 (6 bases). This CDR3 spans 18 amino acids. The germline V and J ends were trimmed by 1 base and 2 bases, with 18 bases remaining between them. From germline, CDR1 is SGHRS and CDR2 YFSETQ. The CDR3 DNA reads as TGCGCCAGCAGCTTGTCTGGGGGCACCCCGCAAAACACCGGGGAGCTGTTTTTT. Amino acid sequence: CASSLSGGTPQNTGELFF.

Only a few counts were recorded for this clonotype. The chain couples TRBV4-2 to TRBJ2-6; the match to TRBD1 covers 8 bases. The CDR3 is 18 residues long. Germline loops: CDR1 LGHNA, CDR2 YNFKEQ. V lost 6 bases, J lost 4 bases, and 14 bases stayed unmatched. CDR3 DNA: TGTGCCAGCAGTCCCGACAGGGGAGGTTTCAACGGGGCCAACGTCCTGACTTTC. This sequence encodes CASSPDRGGFNGANVLTF.

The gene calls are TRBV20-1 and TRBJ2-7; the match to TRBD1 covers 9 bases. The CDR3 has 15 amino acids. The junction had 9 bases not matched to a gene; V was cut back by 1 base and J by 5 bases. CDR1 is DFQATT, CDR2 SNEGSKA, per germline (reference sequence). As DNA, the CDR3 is TGCAGTGCTAGAGCCCCGGGACAGGGCCGCCACGAGCAGTACTTC. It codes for CSARAPGQGRHEQYF.

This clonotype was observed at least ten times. In DNA form, the CDR3 reads TGTGCCAGTAGTACGAACACCGGGACAGCGAACACCGGGGAGCTGTTTTTT. It is translated as CASSTNTGTANTGELFF. The chain is built from TRBV19 and TRBJ2-2; 7 bases map to TRBD1. The CDR3 length is 17 residues. V shed 4 bases, J shed 0 bases, and the junction held 8 bases outside the gene matches. Germline V CDR1 and CDR2: LNHDA, SQIVND (reference sequence). Based on the CDR3 plus reference TRBV19 and TRBJ2-2, the full variable domain is DGGITQSPKYLFRKEGQNVTLSCEQNLNHDAMYWYRQDPGQGLRLIYYSQIVNDFQKGDIAEGYSVSREKKESFPLTVTSAQKNPTAFYLCASSTNTGTANTGELFFGEGSRLTVL.

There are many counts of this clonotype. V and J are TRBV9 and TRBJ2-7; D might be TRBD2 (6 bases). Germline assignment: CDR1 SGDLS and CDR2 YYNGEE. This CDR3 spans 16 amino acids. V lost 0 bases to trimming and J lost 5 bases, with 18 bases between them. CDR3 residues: CASSVEGFGGNDEQYF. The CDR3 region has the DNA TGTGCCAGCAGCGTAGAGGGCTTCGGCGGGAACGACGAGCAGTACTTC.

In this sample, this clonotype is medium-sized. CDR3 in DNA: TGTGCCAGCAGCCCTAGGGTCGAGCAGTACTTC. Encoded protein: CASSPRVEQYF. This chain links TRBV7-2 with TRBJ2-7; D gene unclear. Trimming took 5 bases from V and 6 from J, leaving 8 bases between them. This CDR3 is 11 amino acids long. Germline lookup yields CDR1 SGHTA and CDR2 FQGNSA.

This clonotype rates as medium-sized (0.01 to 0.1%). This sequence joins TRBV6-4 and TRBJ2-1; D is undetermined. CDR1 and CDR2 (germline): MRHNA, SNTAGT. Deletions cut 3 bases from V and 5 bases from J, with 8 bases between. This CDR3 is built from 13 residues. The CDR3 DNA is TGTGCCAGCAGTGAACTGGGAAACAATGAGCAGTTCTTC. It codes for CASSELGNNEQFF.

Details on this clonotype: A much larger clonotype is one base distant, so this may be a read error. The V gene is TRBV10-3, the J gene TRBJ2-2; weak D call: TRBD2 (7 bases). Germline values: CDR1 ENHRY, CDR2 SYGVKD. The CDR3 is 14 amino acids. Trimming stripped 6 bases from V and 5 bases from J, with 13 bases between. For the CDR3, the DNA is TGTGCCATCAGCCGGGGGGCGGAAACCGGGGAGCTGTTTTTT. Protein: CAISRGAETGELFF.

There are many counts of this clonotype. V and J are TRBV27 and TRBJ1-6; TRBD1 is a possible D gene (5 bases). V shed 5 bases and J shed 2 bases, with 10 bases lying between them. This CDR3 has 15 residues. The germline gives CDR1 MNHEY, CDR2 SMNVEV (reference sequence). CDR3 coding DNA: TGTGCCAGCAGTCCCGGACACCCCTATAATTCACCCCTCCACTTT. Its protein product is CASSPGHPYNSPLHF.

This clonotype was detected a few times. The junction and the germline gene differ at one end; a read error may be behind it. DNA for the CDR3: TGTGCTAGCAGCTTCGGACTAGCGGGAGGTTACAATGAGCAGTTCTTC. It yields the protein CASSFGLAGGYNEQFF. V and J are TRBV7-7 and TRBJ2-1; 14 bases line up with TRBD2. The CDR3 covers 16 residues. Germline loops: CDR1 SSHAT, CDR2 FNYEAQ (reference sequence).

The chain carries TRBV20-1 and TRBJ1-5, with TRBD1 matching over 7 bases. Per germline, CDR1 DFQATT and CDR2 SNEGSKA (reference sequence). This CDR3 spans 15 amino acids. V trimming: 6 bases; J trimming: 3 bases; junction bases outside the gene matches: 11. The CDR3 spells CSAKRQGWPNQPQHF. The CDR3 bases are TGCAGTGCAAAGAGACAGGGATGGCCCAATCAGCCCCAGCATTTT.

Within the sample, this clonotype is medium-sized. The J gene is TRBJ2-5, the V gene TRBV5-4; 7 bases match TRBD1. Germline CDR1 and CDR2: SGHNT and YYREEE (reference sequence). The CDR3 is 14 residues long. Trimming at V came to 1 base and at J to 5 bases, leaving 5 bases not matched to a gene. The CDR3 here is CASSLRTGRETQYF. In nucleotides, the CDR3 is TGTGCCAGCAGCTTGAGGACAGGTCGGGAGACCCAGTACTTC. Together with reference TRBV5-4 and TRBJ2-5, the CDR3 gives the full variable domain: ETGVTQSPTHLIKTRGQQVTLRCSSQSGHNTVSWYQQALGQGPQFIFQYYREEENGRGNFPPRFSGLQFPNYSSELNVNALELDDSALYLCASSLRTGRETQYFGPGTRLLVL.

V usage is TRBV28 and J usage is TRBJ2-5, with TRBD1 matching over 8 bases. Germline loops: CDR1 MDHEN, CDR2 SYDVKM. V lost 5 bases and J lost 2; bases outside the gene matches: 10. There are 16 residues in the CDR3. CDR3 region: CASSPGTGAVQETQYF. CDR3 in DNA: TGTGCCAGCAGTCCCGGGACAGGCGCTGTTCAAGAGACCCAGTACTTC.

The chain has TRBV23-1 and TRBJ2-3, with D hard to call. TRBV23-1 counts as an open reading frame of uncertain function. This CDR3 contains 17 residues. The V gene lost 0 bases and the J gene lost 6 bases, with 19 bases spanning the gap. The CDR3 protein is CASSQSISGRAEDTQYF. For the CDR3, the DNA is TGCGCCAGCAGTCAATCTATCTCAGGCCGGGCAGAGGATACGCAGTATTTT.

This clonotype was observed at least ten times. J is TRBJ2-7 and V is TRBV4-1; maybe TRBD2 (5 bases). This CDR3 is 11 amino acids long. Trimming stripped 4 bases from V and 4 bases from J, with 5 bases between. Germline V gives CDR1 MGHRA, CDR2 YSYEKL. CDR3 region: CASSPGYEQYV. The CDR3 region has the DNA TGCGCCAGCAGCCCGGGGTACGAGCAGTACGTC.